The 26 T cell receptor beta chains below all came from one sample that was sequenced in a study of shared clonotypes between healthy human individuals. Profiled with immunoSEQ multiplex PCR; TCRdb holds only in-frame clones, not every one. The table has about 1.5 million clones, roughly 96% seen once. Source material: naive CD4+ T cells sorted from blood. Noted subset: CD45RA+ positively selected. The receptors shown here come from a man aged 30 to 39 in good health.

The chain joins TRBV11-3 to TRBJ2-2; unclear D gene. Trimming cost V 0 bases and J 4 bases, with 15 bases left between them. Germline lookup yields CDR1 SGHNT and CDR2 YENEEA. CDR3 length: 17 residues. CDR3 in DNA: TGTGCCAGCAGCTTAGATAGTTTAGGGCAAGGCACCGGGGAGCTGTTTTTT. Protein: CASSLDSLGQGTGELFF.

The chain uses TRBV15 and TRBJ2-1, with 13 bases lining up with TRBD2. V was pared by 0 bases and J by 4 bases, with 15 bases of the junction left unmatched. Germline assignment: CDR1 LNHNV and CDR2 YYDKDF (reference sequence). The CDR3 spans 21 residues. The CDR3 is CATSRDPRGLAGTDPYNEQFF. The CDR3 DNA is TGTGCCACCAGCAGAGATCCTCGGGGACTAGCGGGAACCGACCCGTACAATGAGCAGTTCTTC.

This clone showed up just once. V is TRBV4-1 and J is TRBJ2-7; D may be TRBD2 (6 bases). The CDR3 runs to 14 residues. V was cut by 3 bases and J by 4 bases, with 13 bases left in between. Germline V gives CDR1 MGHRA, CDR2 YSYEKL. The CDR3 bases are TGCGCCAGCAGCCACGCGGGAAGGTTGTACGAGCAGTACTTC. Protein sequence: CASSHAGRLYEQYF.

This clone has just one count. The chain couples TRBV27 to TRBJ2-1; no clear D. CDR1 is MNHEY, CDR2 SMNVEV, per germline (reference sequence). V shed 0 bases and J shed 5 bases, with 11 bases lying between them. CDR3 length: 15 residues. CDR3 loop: CASSLSPLGDNEQFF. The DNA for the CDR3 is TGTGCCAGCAGTTTATCCCCTTTAGGAGACAATGAGCAGTTCTTC.

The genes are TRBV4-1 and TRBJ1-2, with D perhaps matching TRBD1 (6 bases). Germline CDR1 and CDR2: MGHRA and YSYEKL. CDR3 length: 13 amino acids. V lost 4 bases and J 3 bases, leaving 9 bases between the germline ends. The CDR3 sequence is CASSRNRDYGYTF. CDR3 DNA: TGCGCCAGCAGCCGCAACAGGGACTATGGCTACACCTTC.

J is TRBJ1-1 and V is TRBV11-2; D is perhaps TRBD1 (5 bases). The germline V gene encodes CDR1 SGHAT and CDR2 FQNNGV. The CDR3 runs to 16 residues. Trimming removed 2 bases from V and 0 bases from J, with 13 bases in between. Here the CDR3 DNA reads TGTGCCAGCAGCTTACGACAGTTACCCATGAACACTGAAGCTTTCTTT. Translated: CASSLRQLPMNTEAFF.

The CDR3 sequence is CASSRGGTQYF. Written as DNA, the CDR3 is TGTGCCAGCAGTCGGGGGGGGACCCAGTACTTC. V gene TRBV2 combines with J gene TRBJ2-5; 8 nucleotides match TRBD2. The CDR3 spans 11 residues. Looked up from germline, CDR1 is SNHLY and CDR2 is FYNNEI. Trimming removed 5 bases from V and 7 bases from J; junction bases left unmatched: 0.

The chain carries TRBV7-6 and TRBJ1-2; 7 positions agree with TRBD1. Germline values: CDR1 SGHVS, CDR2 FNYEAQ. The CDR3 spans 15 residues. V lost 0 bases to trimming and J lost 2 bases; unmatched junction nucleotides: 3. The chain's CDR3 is CASSLAGTENYGYTF. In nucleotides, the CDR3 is TGTGCCAGCAGCTTAGCCGGGACAGAAAACTATGGCTACACCTTC.

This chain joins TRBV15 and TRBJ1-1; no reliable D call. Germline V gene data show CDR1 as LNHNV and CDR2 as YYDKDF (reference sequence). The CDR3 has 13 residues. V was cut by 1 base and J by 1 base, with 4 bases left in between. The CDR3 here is CATSRVTNTEAFF. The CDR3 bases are TGTGCCACCAGCAGAGTAACGAACACTGAAGCTTTCTTT.

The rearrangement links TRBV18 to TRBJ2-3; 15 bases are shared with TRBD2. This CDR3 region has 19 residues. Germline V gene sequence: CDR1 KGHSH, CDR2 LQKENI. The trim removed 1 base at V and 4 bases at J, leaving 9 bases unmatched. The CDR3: CASSPLPWTSGRDPDTQYF. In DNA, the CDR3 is TGTGCCAGCTCACCACTGCCCTGGACTAGCGGGAGGGATCCAGATACGCAGTATTTT.

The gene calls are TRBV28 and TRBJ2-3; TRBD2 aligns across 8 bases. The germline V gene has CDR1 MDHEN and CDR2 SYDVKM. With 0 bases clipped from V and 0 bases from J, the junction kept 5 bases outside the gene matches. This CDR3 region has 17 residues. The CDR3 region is CASSLWVTGGSTDTQYF. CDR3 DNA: TGTGCCAGCAGTTTATGGGTTACGGGAGGGAGCACAGATACGCAGTATTTT.

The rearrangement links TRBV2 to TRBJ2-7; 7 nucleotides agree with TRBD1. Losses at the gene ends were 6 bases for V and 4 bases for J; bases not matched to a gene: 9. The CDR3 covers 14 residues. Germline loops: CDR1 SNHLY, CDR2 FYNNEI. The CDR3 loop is CASRVRDSGYEQYF. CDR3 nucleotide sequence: TGTGCCAGCAGGGTACGGGACAGTGGATACGAGCAGTACTTC.

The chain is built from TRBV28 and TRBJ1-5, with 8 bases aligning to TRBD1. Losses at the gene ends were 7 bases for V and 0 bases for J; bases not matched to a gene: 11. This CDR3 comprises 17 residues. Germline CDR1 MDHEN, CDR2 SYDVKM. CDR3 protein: CASTRQGITYSNQPQHF. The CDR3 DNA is TGTGCCAGCACTCGACAGGGGATCACGTATAGCAATCAGCCCCAGCATTTT.

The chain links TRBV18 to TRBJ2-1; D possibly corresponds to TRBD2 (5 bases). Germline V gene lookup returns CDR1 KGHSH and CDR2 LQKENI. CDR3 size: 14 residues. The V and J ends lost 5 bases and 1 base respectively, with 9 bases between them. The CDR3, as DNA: TGTGCCAGCTCATGGACTGATTCCTACAATGAGCAGTTCTTC. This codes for CASSWTDSYNEQFF.

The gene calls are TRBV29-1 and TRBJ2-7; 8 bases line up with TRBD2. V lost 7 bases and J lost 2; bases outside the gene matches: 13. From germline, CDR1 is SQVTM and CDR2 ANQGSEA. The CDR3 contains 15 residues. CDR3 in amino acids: CSASTTSGLAYEQYF. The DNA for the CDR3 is TGCAGCGCATCAACTACTAGCGGTTTGGCCTACGAGCAGTACTTC.

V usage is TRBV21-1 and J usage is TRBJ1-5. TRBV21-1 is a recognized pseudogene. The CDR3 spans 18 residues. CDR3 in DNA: TGTGCCAGCAGCACAACCGGCGAGGGGAATGGAAGCAATCAGCCCCAGCATTTT. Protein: CASSTTGEGNGSNQPQHF.

The chain's CDR3 is CASNPAGGAKKLFF. The CDR3 bases are TGTGCCAGCAATCCGGCGGGGGGCGCGAAAAAACTGTTTTTT. The genes are TRBV6-1 and TRBJ1-4; D possibly corresponds to TRBD1 (6 bases). Germline CDR1 and CDR2: MNHNS and SASEGT. V gave up 7 bases and J gave up 9 bases, with 18 bases separating them. This CDR3 comprises 14 residues.

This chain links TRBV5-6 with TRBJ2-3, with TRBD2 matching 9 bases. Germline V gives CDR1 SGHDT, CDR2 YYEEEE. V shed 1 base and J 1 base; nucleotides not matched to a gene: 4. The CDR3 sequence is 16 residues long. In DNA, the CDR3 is TGTGCCAGCAGCTTGTTGCGGGAGGGCGGCACAGATACGCAGTATTTT. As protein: CASSLLREGGTDTQYF.

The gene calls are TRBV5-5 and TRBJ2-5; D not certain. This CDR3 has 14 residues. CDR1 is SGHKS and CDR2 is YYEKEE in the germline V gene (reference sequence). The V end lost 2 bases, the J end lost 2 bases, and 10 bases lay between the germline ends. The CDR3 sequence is CASSLSSPQETQYF. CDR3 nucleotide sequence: TGTGCCAGCAGCTTAAGTAGCCCACAAGAGACCCAGTACTTC. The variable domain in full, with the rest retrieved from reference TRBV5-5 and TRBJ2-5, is DAGVTQSPTHLIKTRGQQVTLRCSPISGHKSVSWYQQVLGQGPQFIFQYYEKEERGRGNFPDRFSARQFPNYSSELNVNALLLGDSALYLCASSLSSPQETQYFGPGTRLLVL.

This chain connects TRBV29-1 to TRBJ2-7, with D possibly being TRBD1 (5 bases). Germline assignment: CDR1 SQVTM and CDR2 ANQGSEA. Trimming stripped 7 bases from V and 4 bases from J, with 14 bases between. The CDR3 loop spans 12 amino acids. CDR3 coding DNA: TGCAGCGCCTCCGGACATTTATACGAGCAGTACTTC. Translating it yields CSASGHLYEQYF.

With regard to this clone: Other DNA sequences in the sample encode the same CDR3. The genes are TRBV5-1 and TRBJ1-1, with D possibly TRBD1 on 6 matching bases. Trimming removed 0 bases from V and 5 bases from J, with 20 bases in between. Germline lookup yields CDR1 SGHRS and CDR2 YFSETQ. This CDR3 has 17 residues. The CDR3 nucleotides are TGCGCCAGCAGCTTGGGAGCTACCGCAGGGGCTGATACTGAAGCTTTCTTT. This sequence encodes CASSLGATAGADTEAFF.

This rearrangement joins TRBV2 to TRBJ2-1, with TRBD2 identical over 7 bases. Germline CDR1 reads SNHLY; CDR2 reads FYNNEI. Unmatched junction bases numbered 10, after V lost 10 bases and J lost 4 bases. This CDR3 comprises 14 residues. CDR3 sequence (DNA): TGTGCCACCATCCGGGACTACCAATACAATGAGCAGTTCTTC. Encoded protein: CATIRDYQYNEQFF.

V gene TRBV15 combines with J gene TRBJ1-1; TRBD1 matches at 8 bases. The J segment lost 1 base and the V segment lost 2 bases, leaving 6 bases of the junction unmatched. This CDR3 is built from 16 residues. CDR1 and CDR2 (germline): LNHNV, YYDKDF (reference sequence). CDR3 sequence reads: CATSRPGTGQNTEAFF. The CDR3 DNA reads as TGTGCCACCAGCAGACCCGGGACAGGACAGAACACTGAAGCTTTCTTT.

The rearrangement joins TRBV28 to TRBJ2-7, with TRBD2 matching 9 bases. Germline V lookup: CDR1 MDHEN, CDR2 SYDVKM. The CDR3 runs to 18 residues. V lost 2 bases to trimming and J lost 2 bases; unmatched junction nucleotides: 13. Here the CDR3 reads CASSLLAGSGRPAYEQYF. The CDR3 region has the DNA TGTGCCAGCAGTTTACTTGCCGGGAGCGGGAGGCCCGCCTACGAGCAGTACTTC. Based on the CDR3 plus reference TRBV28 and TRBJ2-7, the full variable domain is DVKVTQSSRYLVKRTGEKVFLECVQDMDHENMFWYRQDPGLGLRLIYFSYDVKMKEKGDIPEGYSVSREKKERFSLILESASTNQTSMYLCASSLLAGSGRPAYEQYFGPGTRLTVT.

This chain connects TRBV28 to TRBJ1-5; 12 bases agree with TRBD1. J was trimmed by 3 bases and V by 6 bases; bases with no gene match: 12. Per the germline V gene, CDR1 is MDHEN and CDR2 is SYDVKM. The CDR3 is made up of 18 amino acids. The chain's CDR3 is CASSPVPGTGGYNQPQHF. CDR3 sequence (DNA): TGTGCCAGCAGCCCCGTTCCCGGGACAGGGGGCTACAATCAGCCCCAGCATTTT.

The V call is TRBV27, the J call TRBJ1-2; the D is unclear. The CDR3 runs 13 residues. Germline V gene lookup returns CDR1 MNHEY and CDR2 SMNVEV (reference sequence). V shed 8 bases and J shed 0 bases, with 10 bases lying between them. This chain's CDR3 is CASGAGANYGYTF. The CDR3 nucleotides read TGTGCCAGCGGAGCTGGGGCTAACTATGGCTACACCTTC.